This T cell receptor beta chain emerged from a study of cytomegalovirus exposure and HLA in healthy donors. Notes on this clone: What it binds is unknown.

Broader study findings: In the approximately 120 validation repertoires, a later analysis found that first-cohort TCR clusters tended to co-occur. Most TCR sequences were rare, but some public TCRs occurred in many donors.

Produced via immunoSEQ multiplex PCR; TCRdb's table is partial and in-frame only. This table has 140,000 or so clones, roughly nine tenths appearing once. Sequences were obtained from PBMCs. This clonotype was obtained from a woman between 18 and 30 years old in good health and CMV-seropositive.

CDR3 sequence (DNA): TGTGCCAGCAGCTTCAGGGATTTCACAGATACGCAGTATTTT. Its protein is CASSFRDFTDTQYF. The rearrangement links TRBV5-4 to TRBJ2-3; D might be TRBD1 (5 bases). Looked up from germline, CDR1 is SGHNT and CDR2 is YYREEE (reference sequence). Between the trimmed V and J ends, which lost 2 bases and 2 bases, there was a span of 9 bases. This CDR3 has 14 amino acids. Together with reference TRBV5-4 and TRBJ2-3, the CDR3 gives the full variable domain: ETGVTQSPTHLIKTRGQQVTLRCSSQSGHNTVSWYQQALGQGPQFIFQYYREEENGRGNFPPRFSGLQFPNYSSELNVNALELDDSALYLCASSFRDFTDTQYFGPGTRLTVL.